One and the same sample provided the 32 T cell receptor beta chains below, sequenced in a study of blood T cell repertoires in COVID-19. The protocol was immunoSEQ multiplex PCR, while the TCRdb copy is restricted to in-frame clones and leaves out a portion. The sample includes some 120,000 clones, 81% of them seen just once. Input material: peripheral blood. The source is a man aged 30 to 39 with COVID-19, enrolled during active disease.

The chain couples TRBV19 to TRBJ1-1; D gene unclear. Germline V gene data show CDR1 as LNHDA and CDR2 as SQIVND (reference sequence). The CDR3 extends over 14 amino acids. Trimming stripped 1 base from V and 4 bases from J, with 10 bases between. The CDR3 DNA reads TGTGCCAGTAGTATAGGACCCCCGGGCACTGAAGCTTTCTTT. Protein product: CASSIGPPGTEAFF. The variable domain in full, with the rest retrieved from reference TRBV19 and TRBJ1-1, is DGGITQSPKYLFRKEGQNVTLSCEQNLNHDAMYWYRQDPGQGLRLIYYSQIVNDFQKGDIAEGYSVSREKKESFPLTVTSAQKNPTAFYLCASSIGPPGTEAFFGQGTRLTVV.

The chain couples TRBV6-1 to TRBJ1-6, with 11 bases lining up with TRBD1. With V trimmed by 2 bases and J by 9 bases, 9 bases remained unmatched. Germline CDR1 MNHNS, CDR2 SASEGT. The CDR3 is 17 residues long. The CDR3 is CASSENPRTGGISPLHF. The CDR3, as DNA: TGTGCCAGCAGTGAAAACCCCCGGACAGGGGGCATTTCACCCCTCCACTTT.

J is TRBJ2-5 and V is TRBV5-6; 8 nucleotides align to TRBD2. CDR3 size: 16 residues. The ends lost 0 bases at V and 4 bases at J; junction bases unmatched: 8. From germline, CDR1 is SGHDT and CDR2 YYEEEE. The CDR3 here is CASSLGTGTSRETQYF. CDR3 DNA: TGTGCCAGCAGCTTGGGCACCGGGACTAGTAGAGAGACCCAGTACTTC.

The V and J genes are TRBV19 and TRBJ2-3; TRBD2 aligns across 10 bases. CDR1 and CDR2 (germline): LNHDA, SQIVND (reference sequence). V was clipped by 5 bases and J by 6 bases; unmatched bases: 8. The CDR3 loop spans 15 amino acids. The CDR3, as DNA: TGTGCCAGTAGTCTAAGCGGGGGGGCGTCCGATACGCAGTATTTT. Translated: CASSLSGGASDTQYF. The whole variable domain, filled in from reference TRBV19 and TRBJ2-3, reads DGGITQSPKYLFRKEGQNVTLSCEQNLNHDAMYWYRQDPGQGLRLIYYSQIVNDFQKGDIAEGYSVSREKKESFPLTVTSAQKNPTAFYLCASSLSGGASDTQYFGPGTRLTVL.

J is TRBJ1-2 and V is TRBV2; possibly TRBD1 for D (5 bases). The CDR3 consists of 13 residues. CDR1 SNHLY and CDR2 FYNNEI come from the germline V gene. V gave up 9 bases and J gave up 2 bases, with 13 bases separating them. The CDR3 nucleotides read TGTGCCAGTCACAAGGACAAAAACTATGGCTACACCTTC. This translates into CASHKDKNYGYTF.

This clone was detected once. Here the CDR3 DNA reads TGTGCCAGTAGTACCCTAGGACTAGCGGGATGGTACGAGCAGTACTTC. Translating gives CASSTLGLAGWYEQYF. V usage is TRBV19 and J usage is TRBJ2-7; 12 nucleotides agree with TRBD2. The trim removed 4 bases at V and 4 bases at J, leaving 8 bases unmatched. Per germline, CDR1 LNHDA and CDR2 SQIVND (reference sequence). The CDR3 extends over 16 amino acids. The variable domain in full, completed from reference TRBV19 and TRBJ2-7, reads DGGITQSPKYLFRKEGQNVTLSCEQNLNHDAMYWYRQDPGQGLRLIYYSQIVNDFQKGDIAEGYSVSREKKESFPLTVTSAQKNPTAFYLCASSTLGLAGWYEQYFGPGTRLTVT.

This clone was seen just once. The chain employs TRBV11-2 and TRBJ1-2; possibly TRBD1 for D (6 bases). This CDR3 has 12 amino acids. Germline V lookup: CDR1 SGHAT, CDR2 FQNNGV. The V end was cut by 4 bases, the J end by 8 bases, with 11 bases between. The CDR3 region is CASSSTGLGYTF. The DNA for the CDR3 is TGTGCCAGCAGCTCCACAGGGCTCGGCTACACCTTC. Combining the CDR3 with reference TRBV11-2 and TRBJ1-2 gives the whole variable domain EAGVAQSPRYKIIEKRQSVAFWCNPISGHATLYWYQQILGQGPKLLIQFQNNGVVDDSQLPKDRFSAERLKGVDSTLKIQPAKLEDSAVYLCASSSTGLGYTFGSGTRLTVV.

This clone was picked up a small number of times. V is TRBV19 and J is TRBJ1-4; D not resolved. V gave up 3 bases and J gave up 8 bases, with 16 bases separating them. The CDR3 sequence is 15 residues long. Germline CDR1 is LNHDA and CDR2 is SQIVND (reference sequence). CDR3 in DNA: TGTGCCAGTAGTATGGGTAGTAGGAGCGCGGAAAAACTGTTTTTT. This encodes CASSMGSRSAEKLFF.

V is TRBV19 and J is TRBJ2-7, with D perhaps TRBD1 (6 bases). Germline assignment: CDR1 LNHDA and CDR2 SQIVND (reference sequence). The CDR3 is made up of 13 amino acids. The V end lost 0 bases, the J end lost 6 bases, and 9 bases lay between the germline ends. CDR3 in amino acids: CASSIDRDTEQYF. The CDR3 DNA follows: TGTGCCAGTAGTATAGACCGGGACACCGAGCAGTACTTC.

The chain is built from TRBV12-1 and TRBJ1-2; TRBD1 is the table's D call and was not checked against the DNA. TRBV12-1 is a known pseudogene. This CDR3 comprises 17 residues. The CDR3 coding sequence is TGTGCCAGCACCCCTTCTCGCGACAGGAACACACGTTATGGCTACACCTTC. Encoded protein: CASTPSRDRNTRYGYTF.

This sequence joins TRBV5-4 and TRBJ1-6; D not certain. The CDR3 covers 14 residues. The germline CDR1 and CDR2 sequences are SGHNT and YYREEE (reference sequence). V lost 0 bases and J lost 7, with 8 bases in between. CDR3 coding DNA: TGTGCCAGCAGCTTGGTTGGGGAGAATTCACCCCTCCACTTT. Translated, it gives CASSLVGENSPLHF.

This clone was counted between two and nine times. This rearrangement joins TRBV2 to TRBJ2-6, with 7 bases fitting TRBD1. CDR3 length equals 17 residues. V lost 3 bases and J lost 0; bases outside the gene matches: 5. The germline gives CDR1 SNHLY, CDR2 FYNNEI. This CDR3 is CASSDQGVNSGANVLTF. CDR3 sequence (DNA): TGTGCCAGCAGTGACCAGGGGGTGAACTCTGGGGCCAACGTCCTGACTTTC.

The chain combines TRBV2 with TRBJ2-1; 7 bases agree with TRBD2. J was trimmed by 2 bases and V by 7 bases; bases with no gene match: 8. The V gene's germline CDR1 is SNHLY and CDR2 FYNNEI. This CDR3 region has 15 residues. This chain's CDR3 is CASIERGGTYNEQFF. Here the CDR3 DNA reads TGTGCCAGCATAGAGCGGGGCGGTACCTACAATGAGCAGTTCTTC.

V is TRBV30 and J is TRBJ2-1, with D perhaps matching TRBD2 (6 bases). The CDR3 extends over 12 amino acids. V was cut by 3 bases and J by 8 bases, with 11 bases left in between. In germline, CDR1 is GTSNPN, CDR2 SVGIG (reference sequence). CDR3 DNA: TGTGCCTGGAGCGGTAGCGGATATGAGCAGTTCTTC. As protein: CAWSGSGYEQFF.

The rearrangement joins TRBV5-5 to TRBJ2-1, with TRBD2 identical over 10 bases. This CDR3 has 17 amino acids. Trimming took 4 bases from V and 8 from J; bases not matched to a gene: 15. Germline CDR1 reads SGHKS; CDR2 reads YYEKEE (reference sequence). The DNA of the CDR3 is TGTGCCAGCAGCCCACCTAGCGGGAGACGTTTCGGCCATGAGCAGTTCTTC. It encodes CASSPPSGRRFGHEQFF.

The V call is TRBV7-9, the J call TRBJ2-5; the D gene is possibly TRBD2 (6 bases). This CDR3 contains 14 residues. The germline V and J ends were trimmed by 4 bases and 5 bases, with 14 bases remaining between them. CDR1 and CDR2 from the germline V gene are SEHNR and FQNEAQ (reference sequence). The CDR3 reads CASSSGRRPETQYF. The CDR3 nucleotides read TGTGCCAGCAGCTCAGGGAGGCGTCCCGAGACCCAGTACTTC. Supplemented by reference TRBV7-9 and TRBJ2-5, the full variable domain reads DTGVSQNPRHKITKRGQNVTFRCDPISEHNRLYWYRQTLGQGPEFLTYFQNEAQLEKSRLLSDRFSAERPKGSFSTLEIQRTEQGDSAMYLCASSSGRRPETQYFGPGTRLLVL.

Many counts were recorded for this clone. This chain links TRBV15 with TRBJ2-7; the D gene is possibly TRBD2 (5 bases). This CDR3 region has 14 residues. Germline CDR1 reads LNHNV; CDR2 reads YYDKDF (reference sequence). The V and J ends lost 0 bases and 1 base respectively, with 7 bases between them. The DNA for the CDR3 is TGTGCCACCAGCAGAGATCGCGGGTCCTACGAGCAGTACTTC. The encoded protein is CATSRDRGSYEQYF.

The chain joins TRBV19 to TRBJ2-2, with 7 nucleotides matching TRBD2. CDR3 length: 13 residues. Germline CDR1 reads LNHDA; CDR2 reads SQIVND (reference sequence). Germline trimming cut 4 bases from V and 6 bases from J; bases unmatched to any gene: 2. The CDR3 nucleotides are TGTGCCAGTAGTAACAGCGGGGCCGGGGAGCTGTTTTTT. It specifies CASSNSGAGELFF.

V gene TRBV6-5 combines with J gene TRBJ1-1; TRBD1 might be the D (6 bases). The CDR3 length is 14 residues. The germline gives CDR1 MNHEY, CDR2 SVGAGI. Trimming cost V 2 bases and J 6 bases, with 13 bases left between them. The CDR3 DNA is TGTGCCAGCAGTTACGGGGGCGACGTAGCTGAAGCTTTCTTT. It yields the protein CASSYGGDVAEAFF.

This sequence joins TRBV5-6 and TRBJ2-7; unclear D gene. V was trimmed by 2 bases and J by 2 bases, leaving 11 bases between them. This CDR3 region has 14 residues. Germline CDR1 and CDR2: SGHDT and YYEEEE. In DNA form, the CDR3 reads TGTGCCAGCAGCTTTGGAGCGTTACCCTACGAGCAGTACTTC. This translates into CASSFGALPYEQYF. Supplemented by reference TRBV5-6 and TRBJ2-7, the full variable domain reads DAGVTQSPTHLIKTRGQQVTLRCSPKSGHDTVSWYQQALGQGPQFIFQYYEEEERQRGNFPDRFSGHQFPNYSSELNVNALLLGDSALYLCASSFGALPYEQYFGPGTRLTVT.

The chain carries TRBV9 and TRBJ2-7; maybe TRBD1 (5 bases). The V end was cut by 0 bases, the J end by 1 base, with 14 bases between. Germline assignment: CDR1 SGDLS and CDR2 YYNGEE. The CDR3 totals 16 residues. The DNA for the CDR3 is TGTGCCAGCAGCGTAGGGAGCAGGGTTAGATCCTACGAGCAGTACTTC. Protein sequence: CASSVGSRVRSYEQYF.

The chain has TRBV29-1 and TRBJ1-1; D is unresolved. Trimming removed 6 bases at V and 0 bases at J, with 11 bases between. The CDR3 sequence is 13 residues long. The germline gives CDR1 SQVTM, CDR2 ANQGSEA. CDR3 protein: CSVRALMNTEAFF. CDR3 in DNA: TGCAGCGTGAGGGCACTCATGAACACTGAAGCTTTCTTT. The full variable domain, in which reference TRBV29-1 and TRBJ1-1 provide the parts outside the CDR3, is SAVISQKPSRDICQRGTSLTIQCQVDSQVTMMFWYRQQPGQSLTLIATANQGSEATYESGFVIDKFPISRPNLTFSTLTVSNMSPEDSSIYLCSVRALMNTEAFFGQGTRLTVV.

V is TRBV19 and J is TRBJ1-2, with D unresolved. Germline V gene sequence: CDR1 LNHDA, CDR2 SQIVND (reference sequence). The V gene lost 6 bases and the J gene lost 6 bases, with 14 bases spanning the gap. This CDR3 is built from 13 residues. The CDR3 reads CASSSSRRDGYTF. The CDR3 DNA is TGTGCCAGTAGCTCCTCGCGTAGAGATGGCTACACCTTC.

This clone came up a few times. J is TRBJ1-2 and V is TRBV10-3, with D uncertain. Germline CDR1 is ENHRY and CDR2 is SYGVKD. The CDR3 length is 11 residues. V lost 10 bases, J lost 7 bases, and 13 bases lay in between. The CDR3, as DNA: TGTGCCAGCGGAGGGCGTGGTGGCTACACCTTC. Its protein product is CASGGRGGYTF.

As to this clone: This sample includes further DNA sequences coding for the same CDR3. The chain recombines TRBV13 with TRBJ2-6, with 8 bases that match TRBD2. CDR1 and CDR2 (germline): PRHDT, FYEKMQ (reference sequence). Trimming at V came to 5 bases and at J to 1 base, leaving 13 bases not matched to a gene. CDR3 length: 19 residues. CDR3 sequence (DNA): TGTGCCAGCAGCCGTATTCGGGACCGGGGGGGATCTGGGGCCAACGTCCTGACTTTC. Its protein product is CASSRIRDRGGSGANVLTF.

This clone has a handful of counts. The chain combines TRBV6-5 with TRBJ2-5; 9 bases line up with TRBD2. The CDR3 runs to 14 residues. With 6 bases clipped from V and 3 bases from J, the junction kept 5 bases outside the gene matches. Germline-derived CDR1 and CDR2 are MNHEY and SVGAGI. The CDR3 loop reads CASSGLALKETQYF. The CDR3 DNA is TGTGCCAGCAGCGGACTAGCGTTAAAAGAGACCCAGTACTTC.

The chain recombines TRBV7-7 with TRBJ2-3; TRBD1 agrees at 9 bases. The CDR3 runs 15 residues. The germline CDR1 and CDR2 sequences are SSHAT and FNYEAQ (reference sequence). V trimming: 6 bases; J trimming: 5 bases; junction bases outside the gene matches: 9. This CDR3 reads CASSSTGGGGDTQYF. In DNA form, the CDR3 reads TGTGCCAGCAGTTCTACAGGGGGCGGTGGAGATACGCAGTATTTT.

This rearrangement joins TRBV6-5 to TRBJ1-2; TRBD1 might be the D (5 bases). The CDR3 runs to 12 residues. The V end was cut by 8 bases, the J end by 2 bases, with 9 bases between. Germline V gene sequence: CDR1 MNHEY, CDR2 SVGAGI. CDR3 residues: CASRGGNYGYTF. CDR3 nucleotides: TGTGCCAGCCGGGGGGGAAACTATGGCTACACCTTC.

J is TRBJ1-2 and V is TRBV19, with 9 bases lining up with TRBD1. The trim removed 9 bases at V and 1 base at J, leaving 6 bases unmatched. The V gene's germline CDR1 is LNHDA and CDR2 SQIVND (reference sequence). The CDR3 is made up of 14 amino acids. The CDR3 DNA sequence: TGTGCCAGCTCGACAGGGGGTATTAACTATGGCTACACCTTC. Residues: CASSTGGINYGYTF. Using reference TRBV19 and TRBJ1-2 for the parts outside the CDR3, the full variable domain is DGGITQSPKYLFRKEGQNVTLSCEQNLNHDAMYWYRQDPGQGLRLIYYSQIVNDFQKGDIAEGYSVSREKKESFPLTVTSAQKNPTAFYLCASSTGGINYGYTFGSGTRLTVV.

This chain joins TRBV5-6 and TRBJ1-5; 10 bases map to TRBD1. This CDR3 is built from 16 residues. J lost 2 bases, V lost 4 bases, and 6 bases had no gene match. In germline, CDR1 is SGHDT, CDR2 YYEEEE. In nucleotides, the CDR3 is TGTGCCAGCAGCACAACCGGGACAGGGGGCAATCAGCCCCAGCATTTT. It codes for CASSTTGTGGNQPQHF.

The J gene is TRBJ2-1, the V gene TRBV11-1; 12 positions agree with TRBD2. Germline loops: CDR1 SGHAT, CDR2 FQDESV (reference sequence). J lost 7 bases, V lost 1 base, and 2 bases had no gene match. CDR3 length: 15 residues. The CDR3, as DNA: TGTGCCAGCAGCTTAGGGACTAGCGGGACTAATGAGCAGTTCTTC. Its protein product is CASSLGTSGTNEQFF.

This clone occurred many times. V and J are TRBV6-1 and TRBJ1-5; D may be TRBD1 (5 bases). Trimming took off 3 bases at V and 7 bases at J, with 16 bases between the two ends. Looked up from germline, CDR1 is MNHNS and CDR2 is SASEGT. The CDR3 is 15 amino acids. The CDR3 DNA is TGTGCCAGCAGTGATTATTCAGGGAGGTCACAGCCCCAGCATTTT. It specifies CASSDYSGRSQPQHF.